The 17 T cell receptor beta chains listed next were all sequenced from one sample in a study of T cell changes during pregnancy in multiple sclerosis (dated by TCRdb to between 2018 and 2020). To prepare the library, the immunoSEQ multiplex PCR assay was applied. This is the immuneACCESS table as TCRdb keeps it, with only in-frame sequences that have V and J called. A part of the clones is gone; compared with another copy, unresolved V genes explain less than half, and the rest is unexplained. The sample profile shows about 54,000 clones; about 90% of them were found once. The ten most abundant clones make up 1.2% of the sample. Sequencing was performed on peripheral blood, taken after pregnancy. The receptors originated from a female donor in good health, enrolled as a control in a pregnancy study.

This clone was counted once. For the CDR3, the DNA is TGTGCCAGCAGCCCCAACGGGATGAATCAGCCCCAGCATTTT. This gives the protein CASSPNGMNQPQHF. This chain uses TRBV27 with TRBJ1-5, with unresolved D. Between the trimmed V and J ends, which lost 6 bases and 4 bases, there was a span of 13 bases. The CDR3 is 14 residues long. The germline V gene encodes CDR1 MNHEY and CDR2 SMNVEV (reference sequence).

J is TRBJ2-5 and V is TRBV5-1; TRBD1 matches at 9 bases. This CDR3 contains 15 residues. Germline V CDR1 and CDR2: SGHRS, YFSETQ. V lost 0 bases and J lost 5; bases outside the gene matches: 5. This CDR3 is CASSLGYRGLETQYF. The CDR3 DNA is TGCGCCAGCAGCTTGGGGTACAGGGGGCTCGAGACCCAGTACTTC.

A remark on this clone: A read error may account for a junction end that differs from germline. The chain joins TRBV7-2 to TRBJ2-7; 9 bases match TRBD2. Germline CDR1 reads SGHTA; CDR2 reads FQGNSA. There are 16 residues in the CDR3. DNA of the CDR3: TGTGCCAGCAGATTAGAGGCGGGAGGGGGGGAGCACGAGCAGTACTTC. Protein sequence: CASRLEAGGGEHEQYF.

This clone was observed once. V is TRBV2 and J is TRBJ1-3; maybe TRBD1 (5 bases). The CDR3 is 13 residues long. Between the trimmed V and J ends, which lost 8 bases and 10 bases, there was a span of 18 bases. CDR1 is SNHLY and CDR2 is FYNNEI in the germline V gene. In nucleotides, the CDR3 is TGTGCCAGCCGAGTTCGACAGAGAGAGACCATATATTTT. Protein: CASRVRQRETIYF. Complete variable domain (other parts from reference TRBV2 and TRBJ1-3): EPEVTQTPSHQVTQMGQEVILRCVPISNHLYFYWYRQILGQKVEFLVSFYNNEISEKSEIFDDQFSVERPDGSNFTLKIRSTKLEDSAMYFCASRVRQRETIYFGEGSWLTVV.

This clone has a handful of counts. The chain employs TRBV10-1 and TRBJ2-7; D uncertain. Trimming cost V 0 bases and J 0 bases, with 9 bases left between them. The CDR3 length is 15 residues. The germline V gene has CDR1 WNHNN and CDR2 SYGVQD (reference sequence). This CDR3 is CASSESETGSYEQYF. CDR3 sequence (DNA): TGCGCCAGCAGTGAGTCGGAGACCGGCTCCTACGAGCAGTACTTC.

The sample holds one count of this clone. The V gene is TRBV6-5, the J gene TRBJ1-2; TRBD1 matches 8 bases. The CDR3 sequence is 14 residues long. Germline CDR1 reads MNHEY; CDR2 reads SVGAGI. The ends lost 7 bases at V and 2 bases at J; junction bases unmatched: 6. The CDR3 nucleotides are TGTGCCAGCACCCAAGGACAGGGCAACTATGGCTACACCTTC. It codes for CASTQGQGNYGYTF.

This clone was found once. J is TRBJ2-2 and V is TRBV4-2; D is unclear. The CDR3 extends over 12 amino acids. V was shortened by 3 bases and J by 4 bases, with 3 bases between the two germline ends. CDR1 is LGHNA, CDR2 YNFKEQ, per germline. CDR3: CASSQSTGELFF. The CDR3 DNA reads TGTGCCAGCAGCCAGAGCACCGGGGAGCTGTTTTTT.

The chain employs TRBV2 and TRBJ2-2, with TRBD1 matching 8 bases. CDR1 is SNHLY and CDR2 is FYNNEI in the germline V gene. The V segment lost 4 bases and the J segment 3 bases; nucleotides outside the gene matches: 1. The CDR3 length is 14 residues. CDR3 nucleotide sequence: TGTGCCAGCAGTGGGGACAGGTACACCGGGGAGCTGTTTTTT. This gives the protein CASSGDRYTGELFF. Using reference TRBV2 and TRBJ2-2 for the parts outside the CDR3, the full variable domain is EPEVTQTPSHQVTQMGQEVILRCVPISNHLYFYWYRQILGQKVEFLVSFYNNEISEKSEIFDDQFSVERPDGSNFTLKIRSTKLEDSAMYFCASSGDRYTGELFFGEGSRLTVL.

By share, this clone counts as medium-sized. CDR3 region: CASSIVPVNQPQHF. The CDR3 coding sequence is TGTGCCAGTAGTATTGTCCCGGTTAATCAGCCCCAGCATTTT. The chain carries TRBV19 and TRBJ1-5; D is uncertain. V was trimmed by 3 bases and J by 4 bases, leaving 10 bases between them. This CDR3 comprises 14 residues. In germline, CDR1 is LNHDA, CDR2 SQIVND (reference sequence).

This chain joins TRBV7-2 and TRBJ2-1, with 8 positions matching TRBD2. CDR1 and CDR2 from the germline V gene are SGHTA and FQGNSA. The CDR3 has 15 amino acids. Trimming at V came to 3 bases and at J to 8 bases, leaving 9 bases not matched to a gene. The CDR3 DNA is TGTGCCAGCAGCTTTAAGCCGGGGGGGTTCGATGAGCAGTTCTTC. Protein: CASSFKPGGFDEQFF.

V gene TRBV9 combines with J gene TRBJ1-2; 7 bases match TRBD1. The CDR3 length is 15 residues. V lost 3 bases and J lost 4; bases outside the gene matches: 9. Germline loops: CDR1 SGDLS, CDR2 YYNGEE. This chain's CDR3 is CASSGRQGSFYGYTF. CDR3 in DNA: TGTGCCAGCAGCGGAAGACAGGGTTCTTTCTATGGCTACACCTTC. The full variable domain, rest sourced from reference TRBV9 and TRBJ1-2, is DSGVTQTPKHLITATGQRVTLRCSPRSGDLSVYWYQQSLDQGLQFLIQYYNGEERAKGNILERFSAQQFPDLHSELNLSSLELGDSALYFCASSGRQGSFYGYTFGSGTRLTVV.

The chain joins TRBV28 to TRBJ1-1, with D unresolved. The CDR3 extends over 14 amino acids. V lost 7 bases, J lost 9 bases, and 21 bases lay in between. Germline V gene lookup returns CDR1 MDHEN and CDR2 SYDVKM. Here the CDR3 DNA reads TGTGCCAGCATCCGACCGGACTCTCCCTCCAAAGCTTTCTTT. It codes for CASIRPDSPSKAFF.

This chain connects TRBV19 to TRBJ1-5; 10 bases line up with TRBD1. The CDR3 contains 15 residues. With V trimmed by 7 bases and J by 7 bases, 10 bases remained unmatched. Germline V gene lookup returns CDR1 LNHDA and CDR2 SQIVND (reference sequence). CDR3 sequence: CASTQTGQGFQPQHF. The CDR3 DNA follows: TGTGCCAGTACCCAGACGGGACAGGGGTTCCAGCCCCAGCATTTT.

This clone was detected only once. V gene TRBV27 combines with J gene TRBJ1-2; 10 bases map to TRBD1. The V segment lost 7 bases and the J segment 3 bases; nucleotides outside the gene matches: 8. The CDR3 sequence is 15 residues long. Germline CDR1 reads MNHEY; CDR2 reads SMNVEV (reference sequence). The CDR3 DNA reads TGTGCCAGCACATCCCGACAGGGGGCTTACTATGGCTACACCTTC. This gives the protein CASTSRQGAYYGYTF.

The CDR3 protein is CASSLAAGPSGGYTF. In DNA, the CDR3 is TGCGCCAGCAGCTTGGCCGCAGGGCCCTCGGGTGGCTACACCTTC. The rearrangement uses TRBV5-1 and TRBJ1-2; D possibly corresponds to TRBD1 (5 bases). CDR3 length equals 15 residues. Trimming removed 0 bases at V and 7 bases at J, with 16 bases between. Germline values: CDR1 SGHRS, CDR2 YFSETQ.

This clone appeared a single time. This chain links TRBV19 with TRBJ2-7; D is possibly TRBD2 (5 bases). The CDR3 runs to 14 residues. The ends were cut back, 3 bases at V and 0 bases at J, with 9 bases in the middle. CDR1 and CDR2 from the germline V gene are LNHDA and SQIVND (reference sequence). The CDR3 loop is CASSMMGSSYEQYF. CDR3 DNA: TGTGCCAGTAGTATGATGGGGAGCTCCTACGAGCAGTACTTC.

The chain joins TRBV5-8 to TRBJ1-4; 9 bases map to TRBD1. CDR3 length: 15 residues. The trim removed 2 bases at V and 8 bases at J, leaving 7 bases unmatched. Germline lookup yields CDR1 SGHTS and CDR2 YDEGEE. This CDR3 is CASSFGQGFREKLFF. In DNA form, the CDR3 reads TGTGCCAGCAGCTTCGGACAGGGGTTTCGGGAAAAACTGTTTTTT.